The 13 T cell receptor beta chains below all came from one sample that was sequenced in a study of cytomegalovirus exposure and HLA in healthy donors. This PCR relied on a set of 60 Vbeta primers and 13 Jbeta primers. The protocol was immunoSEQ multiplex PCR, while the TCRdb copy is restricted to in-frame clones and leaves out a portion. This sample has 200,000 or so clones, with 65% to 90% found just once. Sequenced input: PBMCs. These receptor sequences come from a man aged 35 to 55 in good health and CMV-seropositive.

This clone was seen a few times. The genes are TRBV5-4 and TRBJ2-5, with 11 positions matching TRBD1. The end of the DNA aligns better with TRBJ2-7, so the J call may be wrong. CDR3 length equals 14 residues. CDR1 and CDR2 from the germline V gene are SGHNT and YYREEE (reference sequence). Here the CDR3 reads CASSVDRGLYEQYF. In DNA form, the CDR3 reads TGTGCCAGCAGCGTGGACAGGGGGCTATACGAGCAGTACTTC.

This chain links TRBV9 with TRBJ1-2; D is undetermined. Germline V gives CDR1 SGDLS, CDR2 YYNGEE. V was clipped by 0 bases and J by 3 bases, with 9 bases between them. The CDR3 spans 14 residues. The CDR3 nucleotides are TGTGCCAGCAGCGTAGGGCTAGCGGACTATGGCTACACCTTC. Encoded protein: CASSVGLADYGYTF.

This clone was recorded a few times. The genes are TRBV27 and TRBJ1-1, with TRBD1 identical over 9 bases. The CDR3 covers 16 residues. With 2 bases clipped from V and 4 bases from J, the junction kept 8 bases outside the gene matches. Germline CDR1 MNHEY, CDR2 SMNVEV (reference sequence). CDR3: CASSLRRGQGGTEAFF. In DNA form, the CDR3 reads TGTGCCAGCAGTTTAAGGAGGGGACAGGGAGGCACTGAAGCTTTCTTT.

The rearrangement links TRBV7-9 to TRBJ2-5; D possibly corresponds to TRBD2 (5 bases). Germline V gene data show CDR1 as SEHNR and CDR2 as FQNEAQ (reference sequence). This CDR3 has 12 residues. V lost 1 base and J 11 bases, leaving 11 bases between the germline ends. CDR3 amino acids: CASSLGVSGQYF. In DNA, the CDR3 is TGTGCCAGCAGCTTAGGAGTGTCGGGGCAGTACTTC.

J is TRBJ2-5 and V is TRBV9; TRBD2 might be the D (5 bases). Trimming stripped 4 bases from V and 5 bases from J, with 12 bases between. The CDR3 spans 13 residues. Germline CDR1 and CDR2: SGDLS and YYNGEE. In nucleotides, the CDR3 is TGTGCCAGCAGCCCAACAGCGGCGGAGACCCAGTACTTC. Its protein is CASSPTAAETQYF.

CDR3 coding DNA: TGTGCCAGCAGCTTTCGAGGTGGGACTAATGAAAAACTGTTTTTT. It encodes CASSFRGGTNEKLFF. This chain connects TRBV7-6 to TRBJ1-4; D uncertain. The V end was cut by 3 bases, the J end by 2 bases, with 10 bases between. The CDR3 runs to 15 residues. Germline assignment: CDR1 SGHVS and CDR2 FNYEAQ.

CDR3 amino acids: CASSTGLAGPQETQYF. CDR3 nucleotide sequence: TGTGCCAGCAGTACCGGACTAGCGGGGCCGCAAGAGACCCAGTACTTC. The chain has TRBV28 and TRBJ2-5; 12 nucleotides line up with TRBD2. CDR1 and CDR2 from the germline V gene are MDHEN and SYDVKM. CDR3 length: 16 amino acids. V was clipped by 5 bases and J by 2 bases; unmatched bases: 6. The full variable domain, its missing parts supplied by reference TRBV28 and TRBJ2-5, is DVKVTQSSRYLVKRTGEKVFLECVQDMDHENMFWYRQDPGLGLRLIYFSYDVKMKEKGDIPEGYSVSREKKERFSLILESASTNQTSMYLCASSTGLAGPQETQYFGPGTRLLVL.

In DNA form, the CDR3 reads TGTGCCAGCAGCCGGACCGGGACTAGCGGGGTTAATGAGCAGTTCTTC. Translating gives CASSRTGTSGVNEQFF. The chain is built from TRBV5-6 and TRBJ2-1; 13 bases align to TRBD2. Germline V gene data show CDR1 as SGHDT and CDR2 as YYEEEE. V trimming: 4 bases; J trimming: 7 bases; junction bases outside the gene matches: 8. The CDR3 has 16 residues.

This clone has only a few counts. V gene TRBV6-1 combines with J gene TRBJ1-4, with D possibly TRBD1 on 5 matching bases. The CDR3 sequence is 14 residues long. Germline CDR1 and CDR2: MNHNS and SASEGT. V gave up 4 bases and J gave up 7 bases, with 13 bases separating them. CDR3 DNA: TGTGCCAGCAGTGTTTCCCAGGGTCGTGAAAAACTGTTTTTT. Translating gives CASSVSQGREKLFF.

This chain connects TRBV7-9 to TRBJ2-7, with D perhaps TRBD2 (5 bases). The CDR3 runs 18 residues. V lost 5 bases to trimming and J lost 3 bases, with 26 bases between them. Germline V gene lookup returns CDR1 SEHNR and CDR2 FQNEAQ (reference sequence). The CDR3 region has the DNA TGTGCCAGCAGCCACCTCCAGGCTAGCCGTTTCGAGGGCTACGAGCAGTACTTC. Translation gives CASSHLQASRFEGYEQYF.

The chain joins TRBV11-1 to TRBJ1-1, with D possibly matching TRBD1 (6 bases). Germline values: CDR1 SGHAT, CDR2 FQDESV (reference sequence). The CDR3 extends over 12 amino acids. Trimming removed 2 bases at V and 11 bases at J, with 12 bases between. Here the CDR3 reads CASSLTGPRAFF. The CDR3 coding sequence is TGTGCCAGCAGCTTAACAGGGCCAAGGGCTTTCTTT.

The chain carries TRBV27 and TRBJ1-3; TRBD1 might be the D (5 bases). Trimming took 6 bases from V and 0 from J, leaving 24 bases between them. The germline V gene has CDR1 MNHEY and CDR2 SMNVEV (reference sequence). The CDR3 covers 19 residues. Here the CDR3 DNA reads TGTGCCAGCAGCCGGTACCCCCCCTCGACAGTCTACTCTGGAAACACCATATATTTT. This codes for CASSRYPPSTVYSGNTIYF.

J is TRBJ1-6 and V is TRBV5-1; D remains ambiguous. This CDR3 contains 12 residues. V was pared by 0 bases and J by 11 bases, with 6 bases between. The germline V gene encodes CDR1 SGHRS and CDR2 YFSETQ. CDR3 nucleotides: TGCGCCAGCAGCTTGGGAGGGCCACCCCTCCACTTT. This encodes CASSLGGPPLHF.